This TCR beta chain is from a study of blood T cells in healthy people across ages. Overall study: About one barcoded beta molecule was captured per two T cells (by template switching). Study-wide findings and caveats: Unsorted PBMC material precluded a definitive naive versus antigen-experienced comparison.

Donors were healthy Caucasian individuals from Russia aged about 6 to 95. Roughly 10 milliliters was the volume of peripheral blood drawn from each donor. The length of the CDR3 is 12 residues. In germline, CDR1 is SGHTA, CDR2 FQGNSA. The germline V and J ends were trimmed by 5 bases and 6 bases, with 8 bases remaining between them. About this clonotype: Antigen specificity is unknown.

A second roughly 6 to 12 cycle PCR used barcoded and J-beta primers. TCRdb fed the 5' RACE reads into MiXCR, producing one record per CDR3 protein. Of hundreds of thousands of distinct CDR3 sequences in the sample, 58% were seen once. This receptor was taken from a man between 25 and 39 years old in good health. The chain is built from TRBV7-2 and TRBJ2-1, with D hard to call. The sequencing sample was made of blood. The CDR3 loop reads CASSRAGNEQFF. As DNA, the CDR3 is TGTGCCAGCAGCCGAGCCGGCAATGAGCAGTTCTTC. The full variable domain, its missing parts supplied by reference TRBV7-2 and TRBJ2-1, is GAGVSQSPSNKVTEKGKDVELRCDPISGHTALYWYRQSLGQGLEFLIYFQGNSAPDKSGLPSDRFSAERTGGSVSTLTIQRTQQEDSAVYLCASSRAGNEQFFGPGTRLTVL.